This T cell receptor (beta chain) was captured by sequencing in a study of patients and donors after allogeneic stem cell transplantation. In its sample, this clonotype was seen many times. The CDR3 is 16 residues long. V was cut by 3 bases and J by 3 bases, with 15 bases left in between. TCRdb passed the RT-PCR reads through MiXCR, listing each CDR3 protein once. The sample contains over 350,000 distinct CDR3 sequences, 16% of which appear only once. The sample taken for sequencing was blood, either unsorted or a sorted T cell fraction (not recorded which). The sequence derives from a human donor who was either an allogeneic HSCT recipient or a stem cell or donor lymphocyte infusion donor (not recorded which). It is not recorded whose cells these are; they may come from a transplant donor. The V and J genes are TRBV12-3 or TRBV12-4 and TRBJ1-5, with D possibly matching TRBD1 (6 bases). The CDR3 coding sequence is TGTGCCAGCAGTTTCCGCTCAGGGGTGGTCAATCAGCCCCAGCATTTT. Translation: CASSFRSGVVNQPQHF.